A single sample is the source of the 18 T cell receptor beta chains below, sequenced in a study of T cell responses to AZD1222 COVID-19 vaccine. TCRdb keeps only in-frame clones here, not all; method: immunoSEQ multiplex PCR. The repertoire holds some 98,000 clones, with around 85% as singletons. The material sequenced was peripheral blood, taken 28 days after the second AZD1222 dose. The receptors derive from an adult who received the AZD1222 COVID-19 vaccine.

In nucleotides, the CDR3 is TGTGCCACCAGCACGGGGCTCCTCGAGCAGTACTTC. This sequence encodes CATSTGLLEQYF. The V and J genes are TRBV15 and TRBJ2-7, with D perhaps TRBD1 or TRBD2 (5 bases each). Germline V gene sequence: CDR1 LNHNV, CDR2 YYDKDF (reference sequence). Trimming pared 4 bases from V and 6 bases from J, leaving 10 bases between. The CDR3 runs to 12 residues.

V usage is TRBV6-5 and J usage is TRBJ1-4, with no clear D. V was cut by 6 bases and J by 1 base, with 9 bases left in between. Germline CDR1 reads MNHEY; CDR2 reads SVGAGI. The CDR3 runs to 14 residues. Written as DNA, the CDR3 is TGTGCCAGCAGGTCCGGCAGAACTAATGAAAAACTGTTTTTT. Encoded protein: CASRSGRTNEKLFF.

The chain combines TRBV24-1 with TRBJ2-5, with TRBD1 matching 7 bases. Germline loops: CDR1 KGHDR, CDR2 SFDVKD. Losses at the gene ends were 2 bases for V and 0 bases for J; bases not matched to a gene: 11. The CDR3 spans 18 residues. The CDR3 protein is CATSDSSFLTGHQETQYF. Here the CDR3 DNA reads TGTGCCACCAGTGATTCGAGTTTCTTGACAGGGCACCAAGAGACCCAGTACTTC.

The chain has TRBV5-1 and TRBJ2-2; D not certain. The CDR3 runs to 15 residues. V was cut by 0 bases and J by 1 base, with 7 bases left in between. Germline V gene lookup returns CDR1 SGHRS and CDR2 YFSETQ. The CDR3 DNA sequence: TGCGCCAGCAGCTTGGGCAGCTTGAACACCGGGGAGCTGTTTTTT. Its translation is CASSLGSLNTGELFF.

CDR3 coding DNA: TGTGCCACCAGCAGAGATGGAGGGCAGACCAATCAGCCCCAGCATTTT. Its translation is CATSRDGGQTNQPQHF. The chain combines TRBV15 with TRBJ1-5; the D is unclear. The germline gives CDR1 LNHNV, CDR2 YYDKDF (reference sequence). The CDR3 has 16 residues. Trimming left V 0 bases short and J 3 bases short, with 12 bases between. The full variable domain, with the rest looked up from reference TRBV15 and TRBJ1-5, is DAMVIQNPRYQVTQFGKPVTLSCSQTLNHNVMYWYQQKSSQAPKLLFHYYDKDFNNEADTPDNFQSRRPNTSFCFLDIRSPGLGDTAMYLCATSRDGGQTNQPQHFGDGTRLSIL.

The chain uses TRBV9 and TRBJ1-3, with TRBD1 identical over 8 bases. Germline trimming cut 1 base from V and 4 bases from J; bases unmatched to any gene: 4. Germline V CDR1 and CDR2: SGDLS, YYNGEE. There are 15 residues in the CDR3. DNA of the CDR3: TGTGCCAGCAGCGTACAAGACAGGGGAGGAAACACCATATATTTT. This codes for CASSVQDRGGNTIYF.

CDR3 bases: TGTGCCAGCAGGGGAAGCAATCAGCCCCAGCATTTT. It encodes CASRGSNQPQHF. The chain carries TRBV6-5 and TRBJ1-5; D unclear. Trimming pared 6 bases from V and 1 base from J, leaving 4 bases between. The CDR3 length is 12 residues. CDR1 is MNHEY and CDR2 is SVGAGI in the germline V gene.

This clone was seen just once. The rearrangement links TRBV12-5 to TRBJ2-3; D is possibly TRBD2 (5 bases). This CDR3 spans 12 amino acids. Germline V lookup: CDR1 LGHNT, CDR2 FRNRAP. The V end was cut by 7 bases, the J end by 6 bases, with 11 bases between. CDR3 DNA sequence: TGTGCTAGTGCACTAGACTCCGATACGCAGTATTTT. Translated, it gives CASALDSDTQYF. Filled out from reference TRBV12-5 and TRBJ2-3, the complete variable domain reads DARVTQTPRHKVTEMGQEVTMRCQPILGHNTVFWYRQTMMQGLELLAYFRNRAPLDDSGMPKDRFSAEMPDATLATLKIQPSEPRDSAVYFCASALDSDTQYFGPGTRLTVL.

This rearrangement joins TRBV11-2 to TRBJ1-1, with TRBD1 matching over 7 bases. V trimming: 1 base; J trimming: 6 bases; junction bases outside the gene matches: 5. The CDR3 runs to 14 residues. Per germline, CDR1 SGHAT and CDR2 FQNNGV. The DNA of the CDR3 is TGTGCCAGCAGCTTAGGACAGGGAGAGGCTGAAGCTTTCTTT. It is translated as CASSLGQGEAEAFF.

V gene TRBV11-3 combines with J gene TRBJ2-2, with 9 bases fitting TRBD1. The CDR3 sequence is 15 residues long. From germline, CDR1 is SGHNT and CDR2 YENEEA. V gave up 5 bases and J gave up 3 bases; unmatched junction bases: 4. CDR3 coding DNA: TGTGCCAGCAGCCCCGGACAGGGGCACACCGGGGAGCTGTTTTTT. Its protein product is CASSPGQGHTGELFF.

This chain uses TRBV7-2 with TRBJ2-7; 14 nucleotides align to TRBD2. V shed 3 bases, J shed 2 bases, and the junction held 3 bases outside the gene matches. Germline CDR1 SGHTA, CDR2 FQGNSA. The CDR3 covers 16 residues. The CDR3 region is CASSFRLAGGPYEQYF. CDR3 sequence (DNA): TGTGCCAGCAGCTTTCGACTAGCGGGAGGGCCCTACGAGCAGTACTTC.

The chain couples TRBV5-1 to TRBJ1-1; D is unresolved. Per the germline V gene, CDR1 is SGHRS and CDR2 is YFSETQ. CDR3 length: 13 residues. Trimming removed 4 bases at V and 2 bases at J, with 9 bases between. For the CDR3, the DNA is TGCGCCAGCAGCACCGCGACTAACACTGAAGCTTTCTTT. Translation: CASSTATNTEAFF.

The chain links TRBV11-2 to TRBJ2-5; possibly TRBD2 for D (5 bases). Trimming removed 0 bases from V and 2 bases from J, with 7 bases in between. This CDR3 comprises 14 residues. Germline loops: CDR1 SGHAT, CDR2 FQNNGV. The CDR3 sequence: CASSLETSQETQYF. The CDR3, as DNA: TGTGCCAGCAGCTTAGAAACTAGTCAAGAGACCCAGTACTTC.

The gene calls are TRBV5-4 and TRBJ2-7; TRBD2 matches at 8 bases. CDR3 size: 15 residues. V shed 4 bases, J shed 5 bases, and the junction held 11 bases outside the gene matches. The V gene's germline CDR1 is SGHNT and CDR2 YYREEE (reference sequence). CDR3 nucleotides: TGTGCCAGCAGCCTATCAGCGGGAGTTCCGCACGAGCAGTACTTC. It is translated as CASSLSAGVPHEQYF.

V and J are TRBV28 and TRBJ1-6; D is ambiguous. Trimming pared 2 bases from V and 1 base from J, leaving 9 bases between. CDR1 is MDHEN, CDR2 SYDVKM, per germline. CDR3 size: 16 residues. CDR3 in DNA: TGTGCCAGCAGTTTACCTCAGGCTTCCTATAATTCACCCCTCCACTTT. It specifies CASSLPQASYNSPLHF.

The rearrangement joins TRBV5-1 to TRBJ2-3, with TRBD2 matching 11 bases. Per germline, CDR1 SGHRS and CDR2 YFSETQ. The CDR3 covers 17 residues. V lost 0 bases and J lost 6; bases outside the gene matches: 9. Here the CDR3 reads CASSLATTSGGGDTQYF. DNA of the CDR3: TGCGCCAGCAGCTTGGCTACCACTAGCGGGGGAGGGGATACGCAGTATTTT.

The rearrangement links TRBV19 to TRBJ2-2; no reliable D call. Trimming removed 2 bases at V and 4 bases at J, with 5 bases between. This CDR3 contains 13 residues. The germline gives CDR1 LNHDA, CDR2 SQIVND (reference sequence). DNA for the CDR3: TGTGCCAGTAGTATACACGCCACCGGGGAGCTGTTTTTT. Translation: CASSIHATGELFF.

This clone was seen a handful of times. The rearrangement links TRBV5-1 to TRBJ2-7; possible D gene TRBD2, 7 bases. Germline CDR1 is SGHRS and CDR2 is YFSETQ. The CDR3 is 18 amino acids. Trimming pared 4 bases from V and 0 bases from J, leaving 23 bases between. The CDR3 nucleotides are TGCGCCAGCAGCCCTACCTGGCTCTCGGCGGGGGCCTCCTACGAGCAGTACTTC. Its protein is CASSPTWLSAGASYEQYF.